These T cell receptor beta chains were read from a single sample in a study of blood T cell repertoires in COVID-19. Generated by immunoSEQ multiplex PCR, the TCRdb table keeps only in-frame clones and is missing some. Here the sample spans 70,000 to 95,000 clones, approximately 89% being singletons. The sequenced sample was peripheral blood. The receptors were sampled from a man aged 45-65 years with active COVID-19. The CDR3 runs from the conserved cysteine through the conserved F or W. The order of the fields is J gene, CDR3 length, D gene, V gene, clone size, CDR3 DNA, CDR3 protein. A D gene is named only where the DNA matches it firmly. For some rows the clone size is stated as once, few or many, or as a class when expanded; others skip it.

J: TRBJ1-1; length: 18; D: -; V: TRBV15; size: -; DNA: TGTGCCACCAGCAGAGATCTGGCCCTGGGCCTCGGAGGGACTGAAGCTTTCTTT; CDR3: CATSRDLALGLGGTEAFF
J: TRBJ2-5; length: 15; D: -; V: TRBV6-5; size: -; DNA: TGTGCCAGCAGGCGTGGGGGGGCGCGGGTGGAGACCCAGTACTTC; CDR3: CASRRGGARVETQYF
J: TRBJ2-7; length: 14; D: -; V: TRBV11-3; size: -; DNA: TGTGCCAGCAGCTTAGATTATACAGGGTACGAGCAGTACTTC; CDR3: CASSLDYTGYEQYF
J: TRBJ2-7; length: 12; D: TRBD2; V: TRBV6-5; size: -; DNA: TGTGCCAGCAGCCATGGGACTAGCGGGCAGTACTTC; CDR3: CASSHGTSGQYF
J: TRBJ2-1; length: 17; D: -; V: TRBV28; size: once; DNA: TGTGCCAGCAGTTCATCGGCGGGTGGCCCCCGGCTCGATGAGCAGTTCTTC; CDR3: CASSSSAGGPRLDEQFF
J: TRBJ1-1; length: 13; D: TRBD1; V: TRBV5-5; size: -; DNA: TGTGCCAGCAGCCTACTCGACAGGGGTCTCGCTTTCTTT; CDR3: CASSLLDRGLAFF
J: TRBJ1-4; length: 15; D: TRBD1; V: TRBV28; size: -; DNA: TGTGCCAGCAGTTTAGGGACAGCAGCTAATGAAAAACTGTTTTTT; CDR3: CASSLGTAANEKLFF
J: TRBJ2-3; length: 14; D: -; V: TRBV6-4; size: -; DNA: TGTGCCAGCAGACCGGGACTTGGTTCTGATACGCAGTATTTT; CDR3: CASRPGLGSDTQYF
J: TRBJ2-1; length: 16; D: TRBD2; V: TRBV19; size: -; DNA: TGTGCCAGTAGTCCCAGCGGGGGGGCCTTCTACAATGAGCAGTTCTTC; CDR3: CASSPSGGAFYNEQFF
J: TRBJ2-1; length: 15; D: -; V: TRBV9; size: few; DNA: TGTGCCAGCAGCGTAGACTTGAGCTCCTACAATGAGCAGTTCTTC; CDR3: CASSVDLSSYNEQFF
J: TRBJ2-1; length: 11; D: -; V: TRBV27; size: -; DNA: TGTGCCAGCAGTTTTGCTAGAGAGCAGTTCTTC; CDR3: CASSFAREQFF
J: TRBJ1-1; length: 18; D: -; V: TRBV18; size: -; DNA: TGTGCCAGCTCACCTTCGCCGGGGGGATTTTTCATGAACACTGAAGCTTTCTTT; CDR3: CASSPSPGGFFMNTEAFF
J: TRBJ2-5; length: 11; D: TRBD1; V: TRBV20-1; size: -; DNA: TGCAGTGCTAACAGGGGAGAGACCCAGTACTTC; CDR3: CSANRGETQYF
J: TRBJ1-2; length: 13; D: TRBD1; V: TRBV19; size: once; DNA: TGTGCCAGTAGTCCCGACAGGGGGCCTGGCTACACCTTC; CDR3: CASSPDRGPGYTF
J: TRBJ2-4; length: 16; D: -; V: TRBV19; size: -; DNA: TGTGCCAGTAGTATAATACCTCTCCAGGGTAAAAACATTCAGTACTTC; CDR3: CASSIIPLQGKNIQYF
J: TRBJ1-3; length: 16; D: -; V: TRBV15; size: -; DNA: TGTGCCACCAGCAGAGGGACTTTCTACTCTGGAAACACCATATATTTT; CDR3: CATSRGTFYSGNTIYF
J: TRBJ2-7; length: 12; D: -; V: TRBV6-2/TRBV6-3; size: -; DNA: TGTGCCAGCAGTGAGCTGAAGATTGAGCAGTACTTC; CDR3: CASSELKIEQYF
J: TRBJ1-2; length: 14; D: -; V: TRBV5-6; size: -; DNA: TGTGCCAGCAGCTTGACAGGGCCGAACTATGGCTACACCTTC; CDR3: CASSLTGPNYGYTF
J: TRBJ1-1; length: 15; D: -; V: TRBV28; size: -; DNA: TGTGCCAGCAGTTTATTGGGAAGGGGAGGTACTGAAGCTTTCTTT; CDR3: CASSLLGRGGTEAFF
J: TRBJ2-3; length: 14; D: -; V: TRBV7-3; size: -; DNA: TGTGCCAGCAGCTTAGCTTTAGCATCGGATACGCAGTATTTT; CDR3: CASSLALASDTQYF
J: TRBJ2-7; length: 16; D: TRBD1; V: TRBV7-2; size: -; DNA: TGTGCCAGCAGCTTTGGGTATGGTAGGGGGCAATACGAGCAGTACTTC; CDR3: CASSFGYGRGQYEQYF
J: TRBJ1-3; length: 14; D: TRBD1; V: TRBV5-4; size: -; DNA: TGTGCCAGCAGCCCGACAGGGTCTGGAAACACCATATATTTT; CDR3: CASSPTGSGNTIYF
J: TRBJ2-2; length: 13; D: -; V: TRBV28; size: -; DNA: TGTGCCAGCAGTTTGGTGGAGACCGGGGAGCTGTTTTTT; CDR3: CASSLVETGELFF
J: TRBJ1-5; length: 13; D: -; V: TRBV9; size: few; DNA: TGTGCCAGCAGCCTCGGGTCAACGGGGCCCCAGCATTTT; CDR3: CASSLGSTGPQHF
J: TRBJ2-7; length: 15; D: -; V: TRBV6-1; size: -; DNA: TGTGCCAGCAGTGAGGGCGGGACAGCGCCCTACGAGCAGTACTTC; CDR3: CASSEGGTAPYEQYF
J: TRBJ1-2; length: 15; D: -; V: TRBV30; size: -; DNA: TGTGCCTGGAGTGTACCAAGGGGAGGGGGCTATGGCTACACCTTC; CDR3: CAWSVPRGGGYGYTF
J: TRBJ2-5; length: 14; D: -; V: TRBV6-5; size: -; DNA: TGTGCCAGCAGTTACGGGCCAGGGAAAGAGACCCAGTACTTC; CDR3: CASSYGPGKETQYF
J: TRBJ2-7; length: 13; D: -; V: TRBV28; size: -; DNA: TGTGCCAGCAGGACTTGGGTGACCTACGAGCAGTACTTC; CDR3: CASRTWVTYEQYF
J: TRBJ2-1; length: 16; D: TRBD1; V: TRBV9; size: -; DNA: TGTGCCAGCAGCACCCTGGGACAGGGTTCCTACAATGAGCAGTTCTTC; CDR3: CASSTLGQGSYNEQFF
J: TRBJ2-1; length: 15; D: TRBD2; V: TRBV10-2; size: -; DNA: TGCGCCAGCAGTGAGCAGACTAGCGGGAAGAATGAGCAGTTCTTC; CDR3: CASSEQTSGKNEQFF
J: TRBJ1-1; length: 15; D: TRBD1; V: TRBV27; size: -; DNA: TGTGCCAGCAGTCCGACAGGGGGCGGAAACACTGAAGCTTTCTTT; CDR3: CASSPTGGGNTEAFF
J: TRBJ1-2; length: 16; D: -; V: TRBV4-2; size: -; DNA: TGTGCCAGCAGCCAAGATCGAACGGGAGCTAACTATGGCTACACCTTC; CDR3: CASSQDRTGANYGYTF
J: TRBJ1-2; length: 14; D: -; V: TRBV18; size: -; DNA: TGTGCCAGCTCACCAAGTTACAGAAACTATGGCTACACCTTC; CDR3: CASSPSYRNYGYTF
J: TRBJ1-2; length: 16; D: TRBD1; V: TRBV4-3; size: -; DNA: TGCGCCAGCAGCCAAGATTGGACAGGCCGGGGCTATGGCTACACCTTC; CDR3: CASSQDWTGRGYGYTF
J: TRBJ1-5; length: 15; D: TRBD1; V: TRBV2; size: -; DNA: TGTGCCAGCAGTAAGGACAGGGGTCAACATCAGCCCCAGCATTTT; CDR3: CASSKDRGQHQPQHF
J: TRBJ1-2; length: 13; D: -; V: TRBV7-2; size: few; DNA: TGTGCCACAGGAGGGCAGCTGAACTATGGCTACACCTTC; CDR3: CATGGQLNYGYTF
J: TRBJ2-2; length: 20; D: TRBD1; V: TRBV3-1/TRBV3-2; size: -; DNA: TGTGCCAGCAGCCCGAGCCCCACTTCGGGGACAGGGGATAATTTCGGGGAGCTGTTTTTT; CDR3: CASSPSPTSGTGDNFGELFF
J: TRBJ1-1; length: 16; D: -; V: TRBV7-2; size: -; DNA: TGTGCCAGCAGCCCTCGGGGGGTAAGGTCGAACACTGAAGCTTTCTTT; CDR3: CASSPRGVRSNTEAFF
J: TRBJ2-2; length: 14; D: TRBD1; V: TRBV4-2; size: -; DNA: TGTGCCAGCAGCCGGCAGGGGGAGACCGGGGAGCTGTTTTTT; CDR3: CASSRQGETGELFF
J: TRBJ2-7; length: 12; D: -; V: TRBV29-1; size: -; DNA: TGCAGCGTTGGACCCAGAAGGGGAGAGCAGTACTTC; CDR3: CSVGPRRGEQYF
J: TRBJ1-1; length: 14; D: TRBD1; V: TRBV2; size: -; DNA: TGTGCCAGCAGAGACAACGGACAGGGACCTCAAGCTTTCTTT; CDR3: CASRDNGQGPQAFF
J: TRBJ2-7; length: 15; D: TRBD1; V: TRBV7-2; size: -; DNA: TGTGCCAGCAGAAGGGGGCCGGGCTTGACCTACGAGCAGTACTTC; CDR3: CASRRGPGLTYEQYF
J: TRBJ2-7; length: 11; D: -; V: TRBV28; size: once; DNA: TGTGCCAGCAGTCCCACCTACGAGCAGTACTTC; CDR3: CASSPTYEQYF
J: TRBJ2-5; length: 17; D: TRBD1; V: TRBV14; size: once; DNA: TGTGCCAGCAGCCAAGTCCCCCGGGACAGTTATCAAGAGACCCAGTACTTC; CDR3: CASSQVPRDSYQETQYF
J: TRBJ1-3; length: 17; D: -; V: TRBV7-8; size: -; DNA: TGTGCCAGCAGCACAAGGGACACCTTCTCCTCTGGAAACACCATATATTTT; CDR3: CASSTRDTFSSGNTIYF
J: TRBJ1-5; length: 15; D: -; V: TRBV5-1; size: -; DNA: TGCGCCAGCAGCCTATTACCCGGGGTAGATCAGCCCCAGCATTTT; CDR3: CASSLLPGVDQPQHF
J: TRBJ2-7; length: 15; D: TRBD2; V: TRBV6-5; size: -; DNA: TGTGCCAGCACCAAGGGGACTAGCGGGAACGACGAGCAGTACTTC; CDR3: CASTKGTSGNDEQYF
J: TRBJ2-2; length: 18; D: -; V: TRBV10-3; size: once; DNA: TGTGCCATCAGTGAGTCGAGCGTCGGTGGTAAGGTTACCGGGGAGCTGTTTTTT; CDR3: CAISESSVGGKVTGELFF
J: TRBJ2-7; length: 16; D: -; V: TRBV11-2; size: -; DNA: TGTGCCAGCAGCTTAGTTGGGGGGGCTATAACCTACGAGCAGTACTTC; CDR3: CASSLVGGAITYEQYF
J: TRBJ2-7; length: 15; D: TRBD1; V: TRBV5-1; size: few; DNA: TGCGCCAGCAGCTCAATCAGGGGGCTGCGAGCCGAGCAGTACTTC; CDR3: CASSSIRGLRAEQYF
J: TRBJ2-2; length: 15; D: -; V: TRBV4-1; size: few; DNA: TGCGCCAGCAGCCACCAGGGGAGGAACACCGGGGAGCTGTTTTTT; CDR3: CASSHQGRNTGELFF
J: TRBJ1-1; length: 15; D: -; V: TRBV15; size: -; DNA: TGTGCCACCAGCCGCCAGACATCTTCGAACACTGAAGCTTTCTTT; CDR3: CATSRQTSSNTEAFF
J: TRBJ2-3; length: 17; D: TRBD2; V: TRBV4-3; size: -; DNA: TGCGCCAGCAGCCAAGGGACTAGCGGATTTCGCACAGATACGCAGTATTTT; CDR3: CASSQGTSGFRTDTQYF
J: TRBJ2-5; length: 14; D: -; V: TRBV6-6; size: -; DNA: TGTGCCGCTGTATTGGCCAAGCACGGGGAGACCCAGTACTTC; CDR3: CAAVLAKHGETQYF
J: TRBJ1-2; length: 12; D: TRBD1; V: TRBV12-3/TRBV12-4; size: -; DNA: TGTGCCAGCAGTACTCGGGACAGGCCCTACACCTTC; CDR3: CASSTRDRPYTF
J: TRBJ2-5; length: 15; D: TRBD2; V: TRBV6-5; size: -; DNA: TGTGCCAGCAGTCTTCTAGCGGGGGGTGAAGAGACCCAGTACTTC; CDR3: CASSLLAGGEETQYF
J: TRBJ2-5; length: 13; D: -; V: TRBV3-1/TRBV3-2; size: once; DNA: TGTGCCAGCAGCCAAAGACAAGGAGGGACCCAGTACTTC; CDR3: CASSQRQGGTQYF
J: TRBJ1-2; length: 16; D: -; V: TRBV7-9; size: once; DNA: TGTGCCAGCAGCTTAGGGGGCGGGGTAGCTAACTATGGCTACACCTTC; CDR3: CASSLGGGVANYGYTF
J: TRBJ1-5; length: 13; D: -; V: TRBV2; size: -; DNA: TGTGCCAGCAGGAAACAGGGTAATCAGCCCCAGCATTTT; CDR3: CASRKQGNQPQHF